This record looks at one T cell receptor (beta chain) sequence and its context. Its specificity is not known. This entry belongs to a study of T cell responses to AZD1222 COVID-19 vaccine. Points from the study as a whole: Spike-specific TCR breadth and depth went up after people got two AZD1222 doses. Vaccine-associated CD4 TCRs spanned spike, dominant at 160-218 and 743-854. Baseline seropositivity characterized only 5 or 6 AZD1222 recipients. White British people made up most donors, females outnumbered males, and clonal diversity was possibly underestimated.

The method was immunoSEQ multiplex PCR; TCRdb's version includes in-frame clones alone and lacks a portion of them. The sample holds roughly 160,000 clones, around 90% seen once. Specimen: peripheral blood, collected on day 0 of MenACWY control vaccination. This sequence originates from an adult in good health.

CDR3 amino acids: CASSLAARTDTQYF. The CDR3 nucleotides read TGTGCCAGCAGCTTAGCTGCACGCACAGATACGCAGTATTTT. The chain couples TRBV7-2 to TRBJ2-3; D remains unclear. CDR1 and CDR2 (germline): SGHTA, FQGNSA. The V and J ends lost 0 bases and 1 base respectively, with 5 bases between them. The CDR3 loop spans 14 amino acids.